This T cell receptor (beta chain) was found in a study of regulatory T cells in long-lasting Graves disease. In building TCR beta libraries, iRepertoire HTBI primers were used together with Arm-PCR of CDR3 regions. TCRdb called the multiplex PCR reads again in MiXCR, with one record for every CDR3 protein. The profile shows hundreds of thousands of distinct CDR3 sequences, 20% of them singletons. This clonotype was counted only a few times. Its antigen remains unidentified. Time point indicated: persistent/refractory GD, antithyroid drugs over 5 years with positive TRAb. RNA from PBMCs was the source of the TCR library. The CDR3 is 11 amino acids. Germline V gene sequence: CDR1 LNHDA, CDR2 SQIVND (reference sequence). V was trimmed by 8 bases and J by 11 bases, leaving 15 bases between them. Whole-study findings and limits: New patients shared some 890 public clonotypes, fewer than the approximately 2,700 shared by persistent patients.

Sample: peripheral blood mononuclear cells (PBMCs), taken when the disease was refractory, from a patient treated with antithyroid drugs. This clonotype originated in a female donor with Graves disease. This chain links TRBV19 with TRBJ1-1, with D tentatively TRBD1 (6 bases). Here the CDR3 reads CASPKGGYAFF. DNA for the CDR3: TGTGCCAGTCCGAAGGGGGGGTACGCTTTCTTT.